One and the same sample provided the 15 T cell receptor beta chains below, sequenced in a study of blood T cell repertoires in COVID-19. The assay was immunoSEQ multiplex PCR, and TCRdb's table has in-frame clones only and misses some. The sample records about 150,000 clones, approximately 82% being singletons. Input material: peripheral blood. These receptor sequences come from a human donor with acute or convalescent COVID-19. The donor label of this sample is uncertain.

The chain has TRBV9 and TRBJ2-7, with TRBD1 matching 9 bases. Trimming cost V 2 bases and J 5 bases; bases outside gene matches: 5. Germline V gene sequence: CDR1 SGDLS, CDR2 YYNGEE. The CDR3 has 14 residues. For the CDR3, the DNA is TGTGCCAGCAGCGTTGGGGGGACAGGGAACGAGCAGTACTTC. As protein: CASSVGGTGNEQYF.

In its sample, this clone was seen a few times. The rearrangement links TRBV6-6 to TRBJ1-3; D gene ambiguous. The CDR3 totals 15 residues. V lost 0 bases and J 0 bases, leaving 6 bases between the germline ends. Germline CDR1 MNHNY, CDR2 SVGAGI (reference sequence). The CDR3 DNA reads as TGTGCCAGCAGTTACTCTACTAGCTCTGGAAACACCATATATTTT. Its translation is CASSYSTSSGNTIYF.

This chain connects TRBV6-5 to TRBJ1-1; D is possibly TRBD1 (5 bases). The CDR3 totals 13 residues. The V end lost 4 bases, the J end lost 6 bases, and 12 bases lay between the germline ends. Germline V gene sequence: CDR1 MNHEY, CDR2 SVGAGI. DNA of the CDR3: TGTGCCAGCAGTTCCCCCGGGGGGGCTGAAGCTTTCTTT. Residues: CASSSPGGAEAFF.

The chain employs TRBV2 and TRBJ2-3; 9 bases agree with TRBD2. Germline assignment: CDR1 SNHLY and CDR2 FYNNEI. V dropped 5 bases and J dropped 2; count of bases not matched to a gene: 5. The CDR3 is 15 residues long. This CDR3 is CASSQQRGATDTQYF. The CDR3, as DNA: TGTGCCAGCAGTCAGCAGCGGGGGGCCACAGATACGCAGTATTTT.

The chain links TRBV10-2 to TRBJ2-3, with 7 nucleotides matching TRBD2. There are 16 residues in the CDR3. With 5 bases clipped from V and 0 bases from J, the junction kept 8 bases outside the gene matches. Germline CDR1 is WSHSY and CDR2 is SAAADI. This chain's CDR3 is CASSFSGNPSTDTQYF. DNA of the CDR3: TGCGCCAGCAGTTTCAGCGGGAACCCGAGCACAGATACGCAGTATTTT.

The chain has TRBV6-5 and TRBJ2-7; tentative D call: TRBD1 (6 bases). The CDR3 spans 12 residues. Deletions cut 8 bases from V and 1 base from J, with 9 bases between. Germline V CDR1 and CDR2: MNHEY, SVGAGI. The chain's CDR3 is CASGTSSYEQYF. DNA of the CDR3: TGTGCCAGCGGGACATCGTCCTACGAGCAGTACTTC.

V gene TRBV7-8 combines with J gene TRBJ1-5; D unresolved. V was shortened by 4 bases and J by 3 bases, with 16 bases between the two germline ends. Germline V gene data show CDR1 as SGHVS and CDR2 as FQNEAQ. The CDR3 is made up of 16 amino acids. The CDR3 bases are TGTGCCAGCAGCTCTCGGGTCGGGGATTCCAATCAGCCCCAGCATTTT. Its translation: CASSSRVGDSNQPQHF.

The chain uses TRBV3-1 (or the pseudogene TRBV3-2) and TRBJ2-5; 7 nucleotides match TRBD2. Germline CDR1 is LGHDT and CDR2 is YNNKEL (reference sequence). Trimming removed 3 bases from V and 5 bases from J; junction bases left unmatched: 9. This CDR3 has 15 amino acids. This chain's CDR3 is CASSQRGYNVETQYF. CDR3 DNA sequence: TGTGCCAGCAGCCAGCGGGGGTATAACGTGGAGACCCAGTACTTC.

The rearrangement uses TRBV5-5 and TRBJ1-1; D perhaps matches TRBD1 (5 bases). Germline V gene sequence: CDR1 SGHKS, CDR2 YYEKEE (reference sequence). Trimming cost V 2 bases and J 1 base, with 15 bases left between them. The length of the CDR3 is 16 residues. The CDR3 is CASSFGVGQGNTEAFF. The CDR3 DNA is TGTGCCAGCAGCTTTGGAGTCGGGCAGGGGAACACTGAAGCTTTCTTT.

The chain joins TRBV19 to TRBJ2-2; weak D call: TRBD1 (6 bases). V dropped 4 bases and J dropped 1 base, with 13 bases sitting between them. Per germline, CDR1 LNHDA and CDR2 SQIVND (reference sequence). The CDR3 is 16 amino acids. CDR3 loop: CASSTLTGRNTGELFF. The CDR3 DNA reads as TGTGCCAGTAGTACCCTCACAGGGAGGAACACCGGGGAGCTGTTTTTT.

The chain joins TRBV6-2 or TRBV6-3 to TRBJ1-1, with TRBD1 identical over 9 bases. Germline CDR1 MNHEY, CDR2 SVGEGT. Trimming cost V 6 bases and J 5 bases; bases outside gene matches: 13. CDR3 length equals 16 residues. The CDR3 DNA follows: TGTGCCAGCAGCACCCGTCTAACAGGGGGCGGTACTGAAGCTTTCTTT. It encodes CASSTRLTGGGTEAFF.

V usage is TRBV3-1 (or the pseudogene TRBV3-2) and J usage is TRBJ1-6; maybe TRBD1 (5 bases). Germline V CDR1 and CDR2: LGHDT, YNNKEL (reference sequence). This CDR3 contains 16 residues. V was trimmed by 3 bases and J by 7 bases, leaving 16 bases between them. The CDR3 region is CASSQGGIGRNSPLHF. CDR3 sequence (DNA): TGTGCCAGCAGCCAGGGGGGGATCGGAAGGAATTCACCCCTCCACTTT.

CDR3 sequence: CASSTGTSTQYF. Here the CDR3 DNA reads TGCGCCAGCAGCACAGGGACCTCTACGCAGTATTTT. The rearrangement uses TRBV10-2 and TRBJ2-3; D perhaps matches TRBD1 (6 bases). V lost 6 bases to trimming and J lost 8 bases, with 12 bases between them. This CDR3 contains 12 residues. Germline assignment: CDR1 WSHSY and CDR2 SAAADI.

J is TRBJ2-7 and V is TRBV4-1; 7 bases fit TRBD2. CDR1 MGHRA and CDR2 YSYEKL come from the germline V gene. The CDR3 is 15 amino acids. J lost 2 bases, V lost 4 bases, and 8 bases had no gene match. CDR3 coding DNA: TGCGCCAGCAGCCCTCGTTTAGGGACTACCTACGAGCAGTACTTC. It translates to CASSPRLGTTYEQYF.

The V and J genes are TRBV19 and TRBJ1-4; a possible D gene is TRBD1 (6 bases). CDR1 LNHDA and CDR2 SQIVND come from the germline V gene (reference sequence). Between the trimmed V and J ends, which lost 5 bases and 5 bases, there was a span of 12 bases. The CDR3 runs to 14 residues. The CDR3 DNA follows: TGTGCCAGTAGTGACAGGCTGGGCAATGAAAAACTGTTTTTT. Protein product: CASSDRLGNEKLFF.